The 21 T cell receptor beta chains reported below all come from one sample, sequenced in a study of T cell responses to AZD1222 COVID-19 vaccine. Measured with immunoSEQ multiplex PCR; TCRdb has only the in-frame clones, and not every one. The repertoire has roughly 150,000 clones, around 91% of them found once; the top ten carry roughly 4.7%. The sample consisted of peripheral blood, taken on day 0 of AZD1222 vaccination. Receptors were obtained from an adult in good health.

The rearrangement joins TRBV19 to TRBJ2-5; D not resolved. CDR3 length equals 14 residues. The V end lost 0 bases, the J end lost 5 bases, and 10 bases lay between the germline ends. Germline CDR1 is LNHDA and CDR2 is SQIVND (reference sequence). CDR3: CASSIDWVSETQYF. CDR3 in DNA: TGTGCCAGTAGTATAGATTGGGTATCTGAGACCCAGTACTTC.

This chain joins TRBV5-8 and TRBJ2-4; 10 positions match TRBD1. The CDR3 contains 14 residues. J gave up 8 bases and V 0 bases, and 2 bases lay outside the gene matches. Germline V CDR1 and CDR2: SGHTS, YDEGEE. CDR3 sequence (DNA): TGTGCCAGCAGCTTGGGGGGGACAGGGGACATTCAGTACTTC. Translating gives CASSLGGTGDIQYF.

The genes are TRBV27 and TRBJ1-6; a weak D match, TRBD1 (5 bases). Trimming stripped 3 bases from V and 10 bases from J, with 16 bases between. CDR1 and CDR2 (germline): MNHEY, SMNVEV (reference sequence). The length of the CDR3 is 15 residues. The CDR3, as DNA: TGTGCCAGCAGTTTCCGGGACTCGATAGGGTCACCCCTCCACTTT. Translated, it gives CASSFRDSIGSPLHF.

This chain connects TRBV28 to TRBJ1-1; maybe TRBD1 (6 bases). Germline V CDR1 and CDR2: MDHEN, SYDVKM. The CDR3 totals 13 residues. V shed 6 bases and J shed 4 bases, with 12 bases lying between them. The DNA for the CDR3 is TGTGCCAGCAGATCCAGGGGTTTCACTGAAGCTTTCTTT. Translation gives CASRSRGFTEAFF.

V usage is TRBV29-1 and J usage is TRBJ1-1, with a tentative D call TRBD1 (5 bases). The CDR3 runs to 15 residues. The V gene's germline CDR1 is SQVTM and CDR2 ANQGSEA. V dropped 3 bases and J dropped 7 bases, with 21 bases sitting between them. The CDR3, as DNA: TGCAGCGTTGATTTGGTGCGGGGACGGGTTCTTGAAGCTTTCTTT. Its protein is CSVDLVRGRVLEAFF.

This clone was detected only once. The CDR3 sequence: CASSREPPADGYTF. In nucleotides, the CDR3 is TGTGCCAGCAGCCGCGAGCCGCCGGCGGATGGCTACACCTTC. V usage is TRBV3-1 (or the pseudogene TRBV3-2) and J usage is TRBJ1-2; no clear D. CDR1 is LGHDT and CDR2 is YNNKEL in the germline V gene (reference sequence). This CDR3 comprises 14 residues. V lost 4 bases, J lost 6 bases, and 15 bases lay in between.

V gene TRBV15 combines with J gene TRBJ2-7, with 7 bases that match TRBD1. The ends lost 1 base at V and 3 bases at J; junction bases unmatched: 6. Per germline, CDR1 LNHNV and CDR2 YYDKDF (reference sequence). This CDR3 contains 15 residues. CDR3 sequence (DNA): TGTGCCACCAGCAGAGGGACAGGAGAGCTCTACGAGCAGTACTTC. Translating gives CATSRGTGELYEQYF.

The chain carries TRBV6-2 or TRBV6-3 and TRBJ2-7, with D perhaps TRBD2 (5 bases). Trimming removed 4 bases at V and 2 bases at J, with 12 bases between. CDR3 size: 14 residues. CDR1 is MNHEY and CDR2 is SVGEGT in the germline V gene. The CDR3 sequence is CASSSPSPPYEQYF. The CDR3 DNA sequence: TGTGCCAGCAGTTCTCCTAGCCCACCCTACGAGCAGTACTTC.

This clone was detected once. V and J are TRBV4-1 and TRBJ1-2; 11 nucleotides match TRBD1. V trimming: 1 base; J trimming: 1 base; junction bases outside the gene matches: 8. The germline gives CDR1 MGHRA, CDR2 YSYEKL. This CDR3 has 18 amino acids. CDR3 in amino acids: CASSQGSRTGGNNYGYTF. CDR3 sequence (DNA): TGCGCCAGCAGCCAAGGTAGTAGGACAGGGGGCAATAACTATGGCTACACCTTC.

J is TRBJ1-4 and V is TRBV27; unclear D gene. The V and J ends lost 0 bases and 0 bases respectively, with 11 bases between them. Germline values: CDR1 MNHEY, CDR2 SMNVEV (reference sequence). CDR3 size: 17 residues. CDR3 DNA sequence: TGTGCCAGCAGTTTATCCCCTAGCACCACAACTAATGAAAAACTGTTTTTT. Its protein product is CASSLSPSTTTNEKLFF. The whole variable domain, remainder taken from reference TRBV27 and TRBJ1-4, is EAQVTQNPRYLITVTGKKLTVTCSQNMNHEYMSWYRQDPGLGLRQIYYSMNVEVTDKGDVPEGYKVSRKEKRNFPLILESPSPNQTSLYFCASSLSPSTTTNEKLFFGSGTQLSVL.

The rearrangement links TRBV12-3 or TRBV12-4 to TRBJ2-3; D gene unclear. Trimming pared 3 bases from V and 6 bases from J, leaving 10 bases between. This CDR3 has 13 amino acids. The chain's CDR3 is CASSFPTVDTQYF. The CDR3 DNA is TGTGCCAGCAGTTTCCCGACTGTCGATACGCAGTATTTT.

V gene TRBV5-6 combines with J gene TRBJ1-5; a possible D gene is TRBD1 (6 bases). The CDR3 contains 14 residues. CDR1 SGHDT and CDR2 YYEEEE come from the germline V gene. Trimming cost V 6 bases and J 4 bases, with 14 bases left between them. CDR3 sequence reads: CASTRLGGNQPQHF. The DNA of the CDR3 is TGTGCCAGCACCAGGCTAGGGGGGAATCAGCCCCAGCATTTT.

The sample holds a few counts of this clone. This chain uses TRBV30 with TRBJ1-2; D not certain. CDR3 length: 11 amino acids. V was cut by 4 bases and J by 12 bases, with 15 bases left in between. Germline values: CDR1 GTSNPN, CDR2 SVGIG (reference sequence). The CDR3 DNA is TGTGCCTGGAATTTGGGCTTCGGGGACACCTTC. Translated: CAWNLGFGDTF.

CDR3 DNA sequence: TGCGCCAGCCCCGAATGGGACAGATACGAGCAGTACTTC. Translating it yields CASPEWDRYEQYF. The rearrangement joins TRBV10-2 to TRBJ2-7, with 7 bases matching TRBD1. J was trimmed by 4 bases and V by 8 bases; bases with no gene match: 8. In germline, CDR1 is WSHSY, CDR2 SAAADI. There are 13 residues in the CDR3.

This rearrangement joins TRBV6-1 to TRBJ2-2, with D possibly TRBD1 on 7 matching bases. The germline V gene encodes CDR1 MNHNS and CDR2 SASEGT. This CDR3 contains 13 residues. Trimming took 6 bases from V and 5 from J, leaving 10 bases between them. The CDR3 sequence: CASSRGVTGELFF. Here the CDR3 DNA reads TGTGCCAGCAGCAGGGGGGTGACCGGGGAGCTGTTTTTT.

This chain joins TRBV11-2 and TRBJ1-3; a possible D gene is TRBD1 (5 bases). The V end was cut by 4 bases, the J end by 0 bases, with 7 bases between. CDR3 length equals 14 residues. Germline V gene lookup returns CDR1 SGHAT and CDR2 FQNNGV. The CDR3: CASSSGGSGNTIYF. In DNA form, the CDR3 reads TGTGCCAGCAGCTCCGGGGGCTCTGGAAACACCATATATTTT.

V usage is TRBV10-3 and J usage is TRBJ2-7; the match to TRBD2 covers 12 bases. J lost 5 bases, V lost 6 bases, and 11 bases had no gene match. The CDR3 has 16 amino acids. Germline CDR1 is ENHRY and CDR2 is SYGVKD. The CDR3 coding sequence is TGTGCCATCAGGCGTTCGGCTAGCGGGAGGGCGGACGAGCAGTACTTC. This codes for CAIRRSASGRADEQYF.

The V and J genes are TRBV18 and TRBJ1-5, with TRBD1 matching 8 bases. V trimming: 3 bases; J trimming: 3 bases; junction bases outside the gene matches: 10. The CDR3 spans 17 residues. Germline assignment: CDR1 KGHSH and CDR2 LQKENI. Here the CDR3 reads CASSPGQGQMVNQPQHF. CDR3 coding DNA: TGTGCCAGCTCACCCGGACAGGGACAAATGGTCAATCAGCCCCAGCATTTT.

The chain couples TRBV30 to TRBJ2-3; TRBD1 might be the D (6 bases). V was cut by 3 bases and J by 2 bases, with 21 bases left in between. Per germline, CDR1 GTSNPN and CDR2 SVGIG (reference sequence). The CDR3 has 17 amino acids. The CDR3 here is CAWRGIIWGQNTDTQYF. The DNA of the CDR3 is TGTGCCTGGAGAGGGATAATCTGGGGACAAAACACAGATACGCAGTATTTT. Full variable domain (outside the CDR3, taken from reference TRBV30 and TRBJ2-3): SQTIHQWPATLVQPVGSPLSLECTVEGTSNPNLYWYRQAAGRGLQLLFYSVGIGQISSEVPQNLSASRPQDRQFILSSKKLLLSDSGFYLCAWRGIIWGQNTDTQYFGPGTRLTVL.

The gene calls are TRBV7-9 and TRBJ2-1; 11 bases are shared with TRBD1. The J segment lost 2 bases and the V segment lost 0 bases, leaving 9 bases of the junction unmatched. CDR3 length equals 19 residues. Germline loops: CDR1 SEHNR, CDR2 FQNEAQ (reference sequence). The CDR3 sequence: CASSLAIGGQGVTYNEQFF. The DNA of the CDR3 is TGTGCCAGCAGCTTAGCTATCGGGGGACAGGGGGTCACCTACAATGAGCAGTTCTTC.

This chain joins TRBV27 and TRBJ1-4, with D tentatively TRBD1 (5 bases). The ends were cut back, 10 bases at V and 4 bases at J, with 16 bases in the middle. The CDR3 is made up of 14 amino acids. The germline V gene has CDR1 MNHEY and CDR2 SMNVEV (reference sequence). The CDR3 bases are TGTGCCAATAAAATCGGGGGTGGTAATGAAAAACTGTTTTTT. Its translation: CANKIGGGNEKLFF. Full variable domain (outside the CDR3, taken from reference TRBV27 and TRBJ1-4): EAQVTQNPRYLITVTGKKLTVTCSQNMNHEYMSWYRQDPGLGLRQIYYSMNVEVTDKGDVPEGYKVSRKEKRNFPLILESPSPNQTSLYFCANKIGGGNEKLFFGSGTQLSVL.